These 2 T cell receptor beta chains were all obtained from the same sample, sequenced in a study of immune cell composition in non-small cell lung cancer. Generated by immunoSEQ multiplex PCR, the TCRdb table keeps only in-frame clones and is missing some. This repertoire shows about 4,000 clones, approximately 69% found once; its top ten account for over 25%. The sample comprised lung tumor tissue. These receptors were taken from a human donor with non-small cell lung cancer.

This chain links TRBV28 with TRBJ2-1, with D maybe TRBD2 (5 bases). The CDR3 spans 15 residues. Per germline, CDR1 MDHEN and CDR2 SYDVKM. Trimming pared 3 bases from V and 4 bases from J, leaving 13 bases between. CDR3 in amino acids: CASSFNGRGYNEQFF. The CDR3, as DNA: TGTGCCAGCAGTTTTAATGGGAGAGGTTACAATGAGCAGTTCTTC.

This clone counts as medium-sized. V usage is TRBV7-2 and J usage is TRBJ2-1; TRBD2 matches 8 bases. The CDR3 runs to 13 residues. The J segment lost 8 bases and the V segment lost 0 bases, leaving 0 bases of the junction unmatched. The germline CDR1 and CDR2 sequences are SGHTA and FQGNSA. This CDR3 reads CASSLARGDEQFF. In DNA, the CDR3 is TGTGCCAGCAGCTTAGCGCGGGGGGATGAGCAGTTCTTC. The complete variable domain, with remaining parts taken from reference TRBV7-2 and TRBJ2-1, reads GAGVSQSPSNKVTEKGKDVELRCDPISGHTALYWYRQSLGQGLEFLIYFQGNSAPDKSGLPSDRFSAERTGGSVSTLTIQRTQQEDSAVYLCASSLARGDEQFFGPGTRLTVL.